This T cell receptor (beta chain) is drawn from a study of blood T cells in healthy people across ages. Germline CDR1 SGHRS, CDR2 YFSETQ. There are 16 residues in the CDR3. V was clipped by 4 bases and J by 10 bases; unmatched bases: 12. Study-level points and caveats: Greater diversity and more naive CD4+ cells were seen in long-lived donors than in aged donors. While age rose, TCR beta diversity per million T cells dropped in a roughly linear way.

A second PCR of roughly 7 to 11 cycles used a sample-barcoded 5' primer and a J-beta primer mix. One entry per CDR3 protein results from TCRdb running MiXCR on the 5' RACE reads. This sample has some 1.5 million distinct CDR3 sequences, with 28% found just once. This clonotype came up a few times. Its antigen is unidentified. This receptor was obtained from a woman in her twenties or thirties in good health. The sequencing input was blood. The chain uses TRBV5-1 and TRBJ2-1, with 12 bases lining up with TRBD2. DNA of the CDR3: TGCGCCAGCAGCGAGAATCTAGCGGGAGGGCCAGGAGAGCAGTTCTTC. It yields the protein CASSENLAGGPGEQFF.